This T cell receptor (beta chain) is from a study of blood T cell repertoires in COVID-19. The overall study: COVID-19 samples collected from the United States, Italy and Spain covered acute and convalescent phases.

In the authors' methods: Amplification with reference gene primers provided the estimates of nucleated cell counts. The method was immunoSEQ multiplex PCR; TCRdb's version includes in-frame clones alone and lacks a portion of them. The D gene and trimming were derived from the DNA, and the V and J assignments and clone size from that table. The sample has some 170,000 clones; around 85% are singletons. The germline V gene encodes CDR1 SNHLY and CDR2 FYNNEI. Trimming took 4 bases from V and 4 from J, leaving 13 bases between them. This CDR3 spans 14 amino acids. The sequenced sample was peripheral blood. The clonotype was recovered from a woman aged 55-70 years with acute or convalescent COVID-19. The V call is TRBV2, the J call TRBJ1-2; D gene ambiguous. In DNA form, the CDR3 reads TGTGCCAGCAGTGCTGAGCCTCTATCCTATGGCTACACCTTC. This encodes CASSAEPLSYGYTF.